The rows below give T cell receptor beta chains drawn from one sample of a study of beta chain features in type 1 diabetes. Profiling relied on immunoSEQ multiplex PCR, and the TCRdb table lists in-frame clones only, not all of them. Found here are about 320,000 clones, around 15% of them singletons; the top ten hold about 6.7%. The sequenced sample consisted of central memory CD4+ T cells from blood. The receptors were sampled from a man in his thirties or forties in good health. The CDR3 runs from the conserved cysteine through the conserved F or W. D genes are given only for firm matches. Only part of the rows carry a size: once, few, many, or a class if the clone is expanded.

V	size	D	length	J	DNA	CDR3
TRBV7-9	few	.	13	TRBJ1-1	TGTGCCAGCAGCTTAGCCCCAGCGACTGAAGCTTTCTTT	CASSLAPATEAFF
TRBV6-6	many	TRBD1	13	TRBJ1-2	TGTGCCAGCAGCCTCGACAGGGTAAAGGGCTACACCTTC	CASSLDRVKGYTF
TRBV7-3	.	.	15	TRBJ2-5	TGTGCCAGCAGCCCCGGGAGAGCGCGAGAAGAGACCCAGTACTTC	CASSPGRAREETQYF
TRBV29-1	.	.	12	TRBJ2-5	TGCAGCGTTGTGAAGGGAGAAGAGACCCAGTACTTC	CSVVKGEETQYF
TRBV10-3	few	.	13	TRBJ1-2	TGTGCCATCAGTGCCGGGACGGAAGATGGCTACACCTTC	CAISAGTEDGYTF
TRBV29-1	.	TRBD2	13	TRBJ2-2	TGCAGCGTTTTGCCCGGGGGGACCGGGGAGCTGTTTTTT	CSVLPGGTGELFF
TRBV7-6	.	TRBD2	13	TRBJ2-5	TGTGCCAGCAGCGGGAGCGGGGCCAAGACCCAGTACTTC	CASSGSGAKTQYF
TRBV10-3	few	.	12	TRBJ2-1	TGTGCCAGCACTAATAGTTGGAATGAGCAGTTCTTC	CASTNSWNEQFF
TRBV27	few	.	17	TRBJ2-3	TGTGCCAGCAGTTTATCTTTCTGGAGGGTGGGCACAGATACGCAGTATTTT	CASSLSFWRVGTDTQYF
TRBV19	.	.	14	TRBJ2-3	TGTGCCAGTACCCACCTTCAGGGGACAGATACGCAGTATTTT	CASTHLQGTDTQYF
TRBV5-6	.	.	13	TRBJ1-1	TGTGCCAGCAGAAAAGGGGGGGCCACTGAAGCTTTCTTT	CASRKGGATEAFF
TRBV7-9	.	.	14	TRBJ1-1	TGTGCCAGCGCACTTGGGGAGATTGACACTGAAGCTTTCTTT	CASALGEIDTEAFF
TRBV12-5	.	.	14	TRBJ1-1	TGTGCTAGTGGTGGAATGGCAGTCAACACTGAAGCTTTCTTT	CASGGMAVNTEAFF
TRBV5-1	few	.	13	TRBJ2-3	TGCGCCAGCAGCCCGGACTGGGCAGATACGCAGTATTTT	CASSPDWADTQYF
TRBV11-2	few	.	13	TRBJ2-1	TGTGCCAGCAGCCTATCGATAGGGAATGAGCAGTTCTTC	CASSLSIGNEQFF
TRBV18	.	TRBD1	15	TRBJ1-2	TGTGCCAGCTCACCTGATTTAGGGACAGGATATGGCTACACCTTC	CASSPDLGTGYGYTF
TRBV5-6	.	TRBD1	16	TRBJ2-1	TGTGCCAGCAGCTTCAGGGGGCCCCAAGTAACGAATGAGCAGTTCTTC	CASSFRGPQVTNEQFF
TRBV11-3	.	.	12	TRBJ2-1	TGTGCCAGCAGCTCCTCTCTCAGGCAGCAGTTCTTC	CASSSSLRQQFF
TRBV10-3	few	TRBD2	16	TRBJ2-1	TGTGCCATCAGGGGAGCCCGGGAGGGCTCCTACAATGAGCAGTTCTTC	CAIRGAREGSYNEQFF
TRBV11-2	few	.	12	TRBJ2-1	TGTGCCAGCAGTTCTAACGGGAATGAGCAGTTCTTC	CASSSNGNEQFF
TRBV7-2	.	.	15	TRBJ1-1	TGTGCCAGCAGCAGTCCCCGTTTAGGGAACACTGAAGCTTTCTTT	CASSSPRLGNTEAFF
TRBV7-2	few	TRBD1	16	TRBJ2-4	TGTGCCAGCAGCTTCTCCGACAGGGGAGCCAAAAACATTCAGTACTTC	CASSFSDRGAKNIQYF
TRBV18	.	.	12	TRBJ1-4	TGTGCCAGCTCACGACGGAATGAAAAACTGTTTTTT	CASSRRNEKLFF
TRBV6-1	few	.	14	TRBJ1-2	TGTGCCAGCAGCTCAATAAGAGGGAAGGTTGGCTACACCTTC	CASSSIRGKVGYTF
TRBV15	many	.	13	TRBJ1-2	TGTGCCACCAGCAGAGATGGCTTTTATGGCTACACCTTC	CATSRDGFYGYTF
TRBV11-2	.	.	11	TRBJ1-1	TGTGCCAGCAGCCCTTACACTGAAGCTTTCTTT	CASSPYTEAFF